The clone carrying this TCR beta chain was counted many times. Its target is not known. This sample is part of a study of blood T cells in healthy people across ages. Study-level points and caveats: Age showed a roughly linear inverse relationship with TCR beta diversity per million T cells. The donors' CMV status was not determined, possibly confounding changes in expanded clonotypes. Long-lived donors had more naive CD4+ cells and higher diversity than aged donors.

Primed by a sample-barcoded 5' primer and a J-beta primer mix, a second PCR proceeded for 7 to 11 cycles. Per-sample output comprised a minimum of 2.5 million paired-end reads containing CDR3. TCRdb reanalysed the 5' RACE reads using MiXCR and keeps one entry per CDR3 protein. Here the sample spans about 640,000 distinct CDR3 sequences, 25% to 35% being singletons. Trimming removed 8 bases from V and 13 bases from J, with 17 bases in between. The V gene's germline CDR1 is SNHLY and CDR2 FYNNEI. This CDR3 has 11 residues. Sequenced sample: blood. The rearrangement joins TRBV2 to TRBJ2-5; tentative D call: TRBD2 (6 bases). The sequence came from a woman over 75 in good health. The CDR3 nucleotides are TGTGCCAGCGGTGGCGGGGAGCCTCGGTACTTC. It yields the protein CASGGGEPRYF.